The sequence of this T cell receptor (beta chain) was determined in a study of cytomegalovirus exposure and HLA in healthy donors. Overall study: Early on, a data release was issued that held roughly 86 million unique TCRs from HLA-typed donors.

Study-wide points: There was a cluster of highly shared sequence variants that was likely a sequencing artifact. What a later analysis reportedly showed was that an Asian-associated ancestry cluster had fewer N-insertions than the 666-donor mean.

In the PCR, 60 Vbeta and 13 Jbeta primers were used. The data were produced by immunoSEQ multiplex PCR, yet TCRdb's version contains in-frame clones alone and is incomplete. This table holds fewer than 200,000 clones, approximately 80% found once. CDR3 length: 14 residues. Trimming pared 2 bases from V and 0 bases from J, leaving 7 bases between. Per the germline V gene, CDR1 is MNHEY and CDR2 is SMNVEV (reference sequence). About this clone: Its specificity is not known.

This clonotype was obtained from a woman between 50 and 59 years old in good health and CMV-seropositive. The rearrangement uses TRBV27 and TRBJ1-2; D remains unclear. Sequencing was carried out using PBMCs. CDR3: CASSLNPANYGYTF. For the CDR3, the DNA is TGTGCCAGCAGTTTAAATCCAGCTAACTATGGCTACACCTTC.